Shown below are 12 T cell receptor beta chains from a single sample sequenced in a study of blood T cell repertoires in COVID-19. The table came from immunoSEQ multiplex PCR; TCRdb's copy has only in-frame clones and leaves some out. Here the sample spans roughly 380,000 clones, about 88% being singletons. The sequenced sample was peripheral blood. The origin of the receptors is a woman aged 40 to 50 with COVID-19, enrolled during active disease.

This sequence joins TRBV9 and TRBJ1-6; the D is unclear. CDR3 size: 14 residues. V was cut by 0 bases and J by 8 bases, with 9 bases left in between. Germline V gives CDR1 SGDLS, CDR2 YYNGEE. CDR3 region: CASSVGRGYSPLHF. CDR3 nucleotides: TGTGCCAGCAGCGTAGGGAGAGGGTATTCACCCCTCCACTTT.

The genes are TRBV4-1 and TRBJ1-5; D is perhaps TRBD1 (5 bases). Trimming removed 0 bases at V and 9 bases at J, with 15 bases between. This CDR3 has 15 amino acids. From germline, CDR1 is MGHRA and CDR2 YSYEKL. CDR3 DNA: TGCGCCAGCAGCCAAGACTCCCCCCAGGGAATGCCCCAGCATTTT. Translating gives CASSQDSPQGMPQHF.

The V and J genes are TRBV4-3 and TRBJ2-2; perhaps TRBD2 as D (5 bases). The length of the CDR3 is 14 residues. Between the trimmed V and J ends, which lost 3 bases and 7 bases, there was a span of 12 bases. Looked up from germline, CDR1 is LGHNA and CDR2 is YSLEER. The CDR3 protein is CASSQLREYGELFF. The CDR3 DNA follows: TGCGCCAGCAGCCAGCTGAGGGAGTACGGGGAGCTGTTTTTT.

The chain is built from TRBV18 and TRBJ2-5; D is ambiguous. Germline CDR1 is KGHSH and CDR2 is LQKENI. This CDR3 contains 11 residues. The V gene lost 5 bases and the J gene lost 3 bases, with 4 bases spanning the gap. The DNA of the CDR3 is TGTGCCAGCTCATCTAAAGAGACCCAGTACTTC. This translates into CASSSKETQYF.

The rearrangement uses TRBV28 and TRBJ2-5; TRBD1 aligns across 7 bases. From germline, CDR1 is MDHEN and CDR2 SYDVKM. V shed 7 bases and J 4 bases; nucleotides not matched to a gene: 9. This CDR3 has 14 residues. This CDR3 is CASTLDRVIETQYF. The CDR3 bases are TGTGCCAGCACCCTAGACAGGGTGATAGAGACCCAGTACTTC.

The rearrangement uses TRBV3-1 (or the pseudogene TRBV3-2) and TRBJ1-5; D might be TRBD1 (6 bases). Germline CDR1 LGHDT, CDR2 YNNKEL (reference sequence). This CDR3 has 13 residues. V was pared by 4 bases and J by 3 bases, with 7 bases between. In nucleotides, the CDR3 is TGTGCCAGCAGCCGGACAGTCAATCAGCCCCAGCATTTT. Translation: CASSRTVNQPQHF.

The chain combines TRBV19 with TRBJ2-2, with D possibly matching TRBD1 (5 bases). The germline gives CDR1 LNHDA, CDR2 SQIVND (reference sequence). The CDR3 spans 15 residues. V was clipped by 7 bases and J by 7 bases, with 19 bases between them. The CDR3: CASTRQPSVIGELFF. The CDR3 region has the DNA TGTGCCAGTACAAGACAGCCGTCGGTAATCGGGGAGCTGTTTTTT.

The chain joins TRBV7-3 to TRBJ2-1; no definite D call. From germline, CDR1 is SGHTA and CDR2 FQGTGA. This CDR3 spans 16 amino acids. V lost 0 bases and J 0 bases, leaving 9 bases between the germline ends. CDR3 loop: CASSLTPVSSYNEQFF. In DNA, the CDR3 is TGTGCCAGCAGCTTAACTCCGGTGAGCTCCTACAATGAGCAGTTCTTC.

The genes are TRBV12-3 or TRBV12-4 and TRBJ2-5, with 7 positions matching TRBD1. With V trimmed by 4 bases and J by 2 bases, 1 base remained unmatched. The CDR3 contains 13 residues. CDR3 sequence reads: CASSWDRQETQYF. The CDR3 DNA sequence: TGTGCCAGCAGTTGGGACAGACAAGAGACCCAGTACTTC.

This clone was picked up one time. V is TRBV14 and J is TRBJ2-1, with D uncertain. Trimming shortened V by 1 base and J by 7 bases, and 8 bases separated the two germline ends. The CDR3 is 13 residues long. CDR1 and CDR2 from the germline V gene are SGHDN and FVKESK. CDR3 region: CASSQGAENEQFF. CDR3 DNA: TGTGCCAGCAGCCAAGGGGCCGAGAATGAGCAGTTCTTC.

This chain joins TRBV7-2 and TRBJ1-1; D possibly corresponds to TRBD1 (6 bases). The germline CDR1 and CDR2 sequences are SGHTA and FQGNSA. Trimming shortened V by 6 bases and J by 4 bases, and 18 bases separated the two germline ends. This CDR3 is built from 15 residues. The CDR3 bases are TGTGCCAGCAGTCGCTACAGGGTCGGAGGCACTGAAGCTTTCTTT. The encoded protein is CASSRYRVGGTEAFF.

The chain links TRBV2 to TRBJ2-1, with 8 positions matching TRBD1. J gave up 7 bases and V 4 bases, and 9 bases lay outside the gene matches. Germline V gene sequence: CDR1 SNHLY, CDR2 FYNNEI. This CDR3 comprises 15 residues. The CDR3 DNA follows: TGTGCCAGCAGTGCCTCTAGACAGGGGTGGAATGAGCAGTTCTTC. This translates into CASSASRQGWNEQFF.